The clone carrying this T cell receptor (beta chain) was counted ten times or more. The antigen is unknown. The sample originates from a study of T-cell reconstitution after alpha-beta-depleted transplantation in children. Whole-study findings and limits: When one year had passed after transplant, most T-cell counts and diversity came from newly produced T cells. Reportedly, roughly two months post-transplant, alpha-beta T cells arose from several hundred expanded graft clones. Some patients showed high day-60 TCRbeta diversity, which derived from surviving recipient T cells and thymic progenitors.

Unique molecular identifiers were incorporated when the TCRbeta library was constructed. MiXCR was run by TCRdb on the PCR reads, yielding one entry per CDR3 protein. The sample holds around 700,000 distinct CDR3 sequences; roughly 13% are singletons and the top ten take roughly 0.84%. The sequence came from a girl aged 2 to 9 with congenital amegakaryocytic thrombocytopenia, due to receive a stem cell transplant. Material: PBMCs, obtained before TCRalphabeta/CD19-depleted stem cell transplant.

Here the CDR3 reads CASSSGKSTEAFF. The DNA of the CDR3 is TGCGCCAGCAGCTCAGGAAAGAGCACTGAAGCTTTCTTT. V gene TRBV5-1 combines with J gene TRBJ1-1; no clear D gene. Looked up from germline, CDR1 is SGHRS and CDR2 is YFSETQ. The CDR3 is made up of 13 amino acids. V was trimmed by 3 bases and J by 4 bases, leaving 10 bases between them.